This T cell receptor beta chain was recorded in a study of human T cells and chemical hapten exposure. The V gene's germline CDR1 is ENHRY and CDR2 SYGVKD. This CDR3 has 13 residues. V was trimmed by 6 bases and J by 8 bases, leaving 14 bases between them. Time point defined: patch test 3, about 24 weeks after DPC sensitization. Treatment meaning: therapeutic diphenylcyclopropenone sensitization with weekly scalp DPC. The library gave individual cDNA molecules unique molecular identifiers. Via MiXCR, TCRdb re-called the RACE reads, giving one row per CDR3 protein. The sample records about 90,000 distinct CDR3 sequences, roughly a tenth being singletons. This clonotype showed up many times.

The chain is built from TRBV10-3 and TRBJ2-1; D might be TRBD1 (6 bases). The sequence came from a woman aged 25-40 years with alopecia areata. Some clones in this sample may be carry-over from other donors' samples. The source material was whole blood, sampled in connection with sensitization to the hapten diphenylcyclopropenone (DPC). The CDR3 DNA sequence: TGTGCCATCAGGAGCCCAGGGGCCGATGAGCAGTTCTTC. Translated: CAIRSPGADEQFF.